The source of this T cell receptor (beta chain) is a study of blood T cell repertoires in COVID-19 (dated by TCRdb to between 2020 and 2021). Context from the whole study: Samples from collaborators originated in the United States, Italy and Spain and spanned both the acute and convalescent phases of COVID-19. The material from the prospective study consisted of cDNA or gDNA derived from T cells, B-cell-depleted T cells, or PBMCs. Subjects who had been exposed to COVID-19, were actively infected with it, or had recovered from it provided the deeply sampled blood TCRbeta repertoires that made up the dataset. The repertoires were made available in a free public database intended to serve as a resource for research on the immune response to SARS-CoV-2. The samples were drawn from two sources: the first 160 participants of the ongoing ImmuneRACE study, and fewer than 1,500 subjects contributed by 6 global collaborators. Nearly every sample came with metadata listing a de-identified subject ID, COVID-19 status, age in years and sex. Where available, HLA class I and class II types were obtained from metadata supplied by the sample provider rather than from assay-based typing. Points the paper makes about the study in general: How much clinical and demographic metadata was included differed by source and by participant, and the metadata was provided uncurated.

Here V drops 1 base and J drops 5 bases, and the junction holds 3 bases not matched to any gene. Reading from cysteine to phenylalanine, the CDR3 counts 15 amino acids. Left in the record is the CDR3 DNA by itself, 45 bases read in frame from the first base. The germline V gene supplies CDR1 SGHTA and CDR2 FQGTGA. Note on this clone: Its antigen has not been determined. Base qualities were left out, and no much larger clone turns up one base away.

In Seattle, one collaborating source enrolled patients while the infection was active and tracked those patients longitudinally over the course of disease. Each collaborating institution followed its own protocols to collect whole blood in K2EDTA tubes. For TCRbeta analysis, collaborators shipped samples in one of three forms: frozen whole blood, isolated PBMCs, or DNA extracted from either of those sample types. TCRbeta CDR3 regions were amplified from genomic DNA by means of the immunoSEQ Assay, a bias-controlled multiplex PCR. Concerning the study's data processing: The number of nucleated cells in each sample was estimated from the amplification of reference gene primers within the assay. To quantify the absolute abundance of each unique TCRbeta CDR3 rearrangement, sequence reads were collapsed and filtered. For each sample, productive Simpson clonality was calculated as the square root of Simpson's diversity index over productive rearrangements. TCRdb provides this immuneACCESS table in a form limited to in-frame rearrangements. Some clones are lacking; in checked studies, under half of them reflect an unresolved V gene, and why the rest are absent is not known. V and J calls and clone size come straight from that table; D and trimming were deduced from the DNA. The sample records around 92,000 clones, about 74% of which are singletons. The top ten constitute less than 5% of the sample.

The TCR originated in a man between 65 and 85 years old with COVID-19, enrolled during active disease. The chain employs TRBV7-3 and TRBJ1-1, with 11 bases matching TRBD1. The sequencing sample was made of peripheral blood. The base sequence is TGTGCCAGCAGCTTAAGGGGACAGGGGGGTACTGAAGCTTTCTTT. This gives the protein CASSLRGQGGTEAFF.